This TCR beta chain emerged from a study of radiation and T cells in renal cell carcinoma (dated by TCRdb to 2018 to 2021). Some background on the complete study: The samples were obtained from a clinical trial, where primary renal cell carcinomas were treated with 15 Gy stereotactic body radiation therapy and then removed by nephrectomy 4 weeks afterward. A total of 50 to 60 samples underwent TCR beta sequencing, made up of roughly 26 tumors and about 27 peripheral blood samples. Across all 50 or so samples, under 5 million unique CDR3 nucleotide sequences, encoding 2,658,974 unique CDR3 amino acid sequences, were identified.

Remarks on this clone: Its specific antigen is unknown. It has no much larger one-base neighbor in the sample; base qualities were not kept.

Following the manufacturer's recommendations, the immunoSEQ kit was used to generate TCR beta libraries from genomic DNA. To prepare the libraries, a first multiplex PCR with proprietary primers was run, followed by a second PCR that added unique barcodes, and a bead cleanup was done after each round. A positive control reaction and a negative control reaction, both provided in the kit, were run with every batch of samples. The final libraries were assessed on an Agilent 4200 TapeStation D1000 ScreenTape, pooled by volume, and quantified by qPCR. An Illumina NextSeq500 fitted with a MidOutput 150-cycle cartridge performed the sequencing, running 156 Read1 cycles and 15 Index1 cycles with the kit's custom primers. The pooled library was loaded at about 1 pM with about 20% PhiX control spiked in. Under the source paper's analysis protocol: Vendor-processed data were analyzed in R, and a clonotype was defined as all T cells sharing the same CDR3 nucleotide sequence. For clone abundance analyses, frequencies were normalized to the 10,000 most abundant clones per sample. Public T cell clones, which averaged fewer than five per sample, were removed prior to analysis. Tumor-enriched clonotypes and baseline blood-enriched clonotypes were defined as those with an abundance difference of at least 32-fold between compartments. A beta-binomial differential abundance model was used to identify clonotypes that were expanded or contracted between blood time points. The Baroni-Urbani and Buser coefficient was used to measure tumor-blood repertoire similarity, and groups were compared with two-tailed Wilcoxon tests in R. Imported from immuneACCESS, the table was reduced by TCRdb to in-frame sequences with V and J called. These copies leave out some clones; in studies compared against another copy, an unresolved V gene accounts for under half, and the cause of the remainder is not known. V, J and clone size are those of that table, while D and trimming were read from the DNA. This sample holds about 140,000 clones; roughly 83% were observed only once. The ten largest clones add up to approximately 20% of the sample.

Explained via the paper, the time point label denotes: baseline pretreatment blood. What this sample's treatment or condition label stands for: 15 Gy SBRT to primary tumor, nephrectomy 4 weeks later. Serial peripheral blood from radiation-treated patients was sampled at baseline, 2 weeks and 4 weeks after SBRT to track tumor-enriched clonotypes. Every patient had renal cell carcinoma of clear cell pathology. Genomic DNA for TCR sequencing was prepared using the QIAamp DNA Blood Mini Kit (Qiagen). Samples were included in the analyses only if all quality control checks were passed. Results the study describes overall, beyond this receptor: No pretreatment tumor biopsies were available, so the baseline intratumoral presence of clonotypes could not be determined. With a single-armed trial design, the study had no way to address how radiation dose or scheduling affects the TCR repertoire. Tracking of blood repertoire dynamics stopped at roughly 29 days after treatment, with no follow-up past that point. In blood, the top tumor clonotypes increased between baseline and 2 weeks post-radiation and then shrank by 4 weeks, which suggests that tumor-resident clones expanded only transiently.

Including cysteine and phenylalanine, the CDR3 has 15 amino acids. Only the CDR3 DNA stays, 45 bases, in frame from base 1. CDR1 is given as SGHTA and CDR2 as FQGNSA, both from the germline V gene. V is shortened by 1 base, J by 2 bases, and the region joining them spans 12 bases. The sequencing here drew on blood, taken from a patient whose treatment included radiotherapy and nephrectomy. The rearrangement joined TRBV7-2 to TRBJ2-7, with TRBD1 perhaps the D gene, on 5 matching bases. The sequence was obtained from a woman aged 45-60 years with renal cell carcinoma. This receptor carries the CDR3 CASSLGGARPYEQYF. The nucleotide sequence is TGTGCCAGCAGCTTAGGTGGGGCGCGCCCCTACGAGCAGTACTTC.